These T cell receptor beta chains were read from a single sample in a study of T cell repertoires in ileal Crohn's disease. Profiling relied on immunoSEQ multiplex PCR, and the TCRdb table lists in-frame clones only, not all of them. The sample records under 2,500 clones, around 75% being singletons. Input material: ileal tissue. The receptors stem from an adult with Crohn's disease. Each CDR3 is given with its conserved first and last residue. A D gene is named only where the DNA matches it firmly. The listing skips clone size in some rows; elsewhere it reads once, few, many or a size class.

clone_size d_call j_call v_call cdr3_nt cdr3_aa
- - TRBJ1-1 TRBV20-1 TGCAGTGCTCGGAACGCTGAAGCTTTCTTT CSARNAEAFF
- - TRBJ2-3 TRBV6-6 TGTGCCAGCGGGGGGGCCTTGGGTACAGATACGCAGTATTTT CASGGALGTDTQYF
- - TRBJ1-4 TRBV27 TGTGCCAGCACCGGGGGGGTGGATGAAAAACTGTTTTTT CASTGGVDEKLFF
- - TRBJ2-7 TRBV5-1 TGCGCCAGCAGCCGCGGGTTAAGCTCCTACGAGCAGTACTTC CASSRGLSSYEQYF
- - TRBJ2-7 TRBV5-1 TGCGCCAGCAGCTTGAAGGCAGGGTTGGACGAGCAGTACTTC CASSLKAGLDEQYF
once TRBD1 TRBJ1-5 TRBV6-1 TGTGCCAGCAGAAGCACAGGGGACAATCAGCCCCAGCATTTT CASRSTGDNQPQHF
- - TRBJ1-2 TRBV19 TGTGCCAGTAGTATAAGCCCGTCCGGGGCGGAGGGCTACACCTTC CASSISPSGAEGYTF
once - TRBJ1-3 TRBV29-1 TGCAGCGTTGAATCGAGGCGGACAACTGGAAACACCATATATTTT CSVESRRTTGNTIYF
- - TRBJ1-5 TRBV29-1 TGCAGCGTTGTTAATGCAGGGCAGCCCCAGCATTTT CSVVNAGQPQHF
- - TRBJ1-1 TRBV4-2 TGTGCCAGCAGCCAAGGGGTAGGAGGAATGATAGAAGCTTTCTTT CASSQGVGGMIEAFF
once TRBD1 TRBJ2-5 TRBV7-7 TGTGCCAGCAGCGTCATGACAGGGCCCCAAGAGACCCAGTACTTC CASSVMTGPQETQYF
- - TRBJ2-2 TRBV19 TGTGCCAGTAGTACCATCGCTGGTGGGGAGCTGTTTTTT CASSTIAGGELFF
- TRBD1 TRBJ1-5 TRBV7-6 TGTGCCAGCAGCCCAGACAGGGGCGGCAATCAGCCCCAGCATTTT CASSPDRGGNQPQHF
- - TRBJ1-2 TRBV18 TGTGCCAGCTCAGACAACAGGGATGTCTATGGCTACACCTTC CASSDNRDVYGYTF
- - TRBJ2-1 TRBV15 TGTGCCACCAGCAGAGGGGTGCGTGAGCAGTTCTTC CATSRGVREQFF
- - TRBJ1-5 TRBV6-1 TGTGCCAGCAGTGAAAGGGGGGCGACTGATCAGCCCCAGCATTTT CASSERGATDQPQHF
few - TRBJ1-1 TRBV6-6 TGTGCCAGCAGACAGGGCCTGAACACTGAAGCTTTCTTT CASRQGLNTEAFF
few TRBD2 TRBJ2-1 TRBV10-3 TGTGCCACAACCGGGACTAGCGGTACCAATGAGCAGTTCTTC CATTGTSGTNEQFF
- - TRBJ2-5 TRBV6-5 TGTGCCAGCAGCTCACTAGAGGTGTGGGAGACCCAGTACTTC CASSSLEVWETQYF
few - TRBJ2-3 TRBV18 TGTGCCAGCTCGGATGGTACGCAGTATTTT CASSDGTQYF
- TRBD1 TRBJ2-3 TRBV2 TGTGCCAGCAGTGACCAGGGGGTAAGCACAGATACGCAGTATTTT CASSDQGVSTDTQYF
- - TRBJ1-6 TRBV5-1 TGCGCCAGCAGCCAAGGGGATAATAATTCACCCCTCCACTTT CASSQGDNNSPLHF
- - TRBJ1-2 TRBV2 TGTGCCAGCACAGTTAGCTATGGCTACACCTTC CASTVSYGYTF